What follows are 18 T cell receptor beta chains derived from one specimen sequenced in a study of blood T cell repertoires in COVID-19. The assay was immunoSEQ multiplex PCR, and TCRdb's table has in-frame clones only and misses some. The data contain around 300,000 clones, 88% of them singletons. Sequences were obtained from PBMCs or T cells enriched from blood (not recorded which). These receptor sequences come from a woman in her thirties who had recovered from COVID-19.

The chain links TRBV5-1 to TRBJ1-1; D gene ambiguous. Germline V CDR1 and CDR2: SGHRS, YFSETQ. V was trimmed by 0 bases and J by 0 bases, leaving 12 bases between them. The CDR3 spans 16 residues. This chain's CDR3 is CASSLGWGGMNTEAFF. CDR3 nucleotides: TGCGCCAGCAGCTTGGGCTGGGGAGGGATGAACACTGAAGCTTTCTTT.

The chain is built from TRBV29-1 and TRBJ2-1; D is uncertain. This CDR3 is 15 amino acids long. CDR1 SQVTM and CDR2 ANQGSEA come from the germline V gene. The V end lost 3 bases, the J end lost 0 bases, and 12 bases lay between the germline ends. The CDR3 is CSVERVWSSYNEQFF. The CDR3 nucleotides read TGCAGCGTTGAGAGAGTTTGGTCCTCCTACAATGAGCAGTTCTTC.

The CDR3: CASSPSGHSNTGELFF. As DNA, the CDR3 is TGTGCCAGCAGCCCCTCGGGACACTCGAACACCGGGGAGCTGTTTTTT. The chain uses TRBV5-4 and TRBJ2-2; perhaps TRBD1 as D (6 bases). From germline, CDR1 is SGHNT and CDR2 YYREEE (reference sequence). The ends were cut back, 4 bases at V and 0 bases at J, with 13 bases in the middle. CDR3 size: 16 residues. The full variable domain, in which reference TRBV5-4 and TRBJ2-2 provide the parts outside the CDR3, is ETGVTQSPTHLIKTRGQQVTLRCSSQSGHNTVSWYQQALGQGPQFIFQYYREEENGRGNFPPRFSGLQFPNYSSELNVNALELDDSALYLCASSPSGHSNTGELFFGEGSRLTVL.

J is TRBJ1-5 and V is TRBV7-2; 9 positions match TRBD1. The CDR3 has 19 residues. The germline CDR1 and CDR2 sequences are SGHTA and FQGNSA. After removal of 1 base from V and 6 bases from J, the junction contained 16 bases not matched to a gene. CDR3: CASSLELGTGIIKLQPQHF. Here the CDR3 DNA reads TGTGCCAGCAGCTTAGAATTGGGGACAGGGATCATTAAACTTCAGCCCCAGCATTTT.

The rearrangement uses TRBV6-4 and TRBJ2-3; TRBD2 aligns across 13 bases. The J segment lost 6 bases and the V segment lost 2 bases, leaving 8 bases of the junction unmatched. Germline V gives CDR1 MRHNA, CDR2 SNTAGT. The CDR3 is 17 residues long. CDR3 bases: TGTGCCAGCAGTGACAGCGGACTAGCGGGAGTCGAGGATACGCAGTATTTT. Its translation is CASSDSGLAGVEDTQYF.

The chain joins TRBV14 to TRBJ1-4, with 7 positions matching TRBD1. The CDR3 sequence is 14 residues long. Germline V gene sequence: CDR1 SGHDN, CDR2 FVKESK. V lost 7 bases to trimming and J lost 7 bases; unmatched junction nucleotides: 9. CDR3 nucleotides: TGTGCCAGCAAAAGAACAGGGGTGGGTGAAAAACTGTTTTTT. Protein sequence: CASKRTGVGEKLFF.

The CDR3 DNA reads TGTGCCAGCAGCTTGGGACAGGGGGGGACCCAGTACTTC. Its protein is CASSLGQGGTQYF. The rearrangement links TRBV5-4 to TRBJ2-5; 9 nucleotides agree with TRBD1. With 0 bases clipped from V and 7 bases from J, the junction kept 1 base outside the gene matches. CDR1 is SGHNT and CDR2 is YYREEE in the germline V gene (reference sequence). The CDR3 sequence is 13 residues long. Based on the CDR3 plus reference TRBV5-4 and TRBJ2-5, the full variable domain is ETGVTQSPTHLIKTRGQQVTLRCSSQSGHNTVSWYQQALGQGPQFIFQYYREEENGRGNFPPRFSGLQFPNYSSELNVNALELDDSALYLCASSLGQGGTQYFGPGTRLLVL.

The count of this clone is one. The chain links TRBV6-5 to TRBJ2-7, with 10 bases matching TRBD2. The V and J ends lost 10 bases and 2 bases, in that order; junction bases with no gene match: 8. The length of the CDR3 is 14 residues. Germline CDR1 and CDR2: MNHEY and SVGAGI. CDR3: CATGISGGPYEQYF. For the CDR3, the DNA is TGTGCCACTGGGATTAGCGGGGGGCCCTACGAGCAGTACTTC.

The CDR3 sequence is CASSVDRAETQYF. The CDR3 DNA sequence: TGTGCCAGCAGCGTAGACAGGGCGGAGACCCAGTACTTC. The chain carries TRBV9 and TRBJ2-5; D is perhaps TRBD1 (6 bases). The length of the CDR3 is 13 residues. Germline assignment: CDR1 SGDLS and CDR2 YYNGEE. Trimming stripped 0 bases from V and 5 bases from J, with 8 bases between.

J is TRBJ2-3 and V is TRBV5-1; D ambiguous. Looked up from germline, CDR1 is SGHRS and CDR2 is YFSETQ. V lost 5 bases and J lost 5, with 6 bases in between. This CDR3 spans 11 amino acids. CDR3 in amino acids: CASSYLDTQYF. CDR3 sequence (DNA): TGCGCCAGCAGTTATTTAGATACGCAGTATTTT.

J is TRBJ2-3 and V is TRBV7-8, with TRBD2 as a possible D gene (5 bases). The CDR3 has 17 residues. Trimming took 5 bases from V and 3 from J, leaving 21 bases between them. CDR1 and CDR2 from the germline V gene are SGHVS and FQNEAQ. In DNA, the CDR3 is TGTGCCAGCAGCCCTCCTCGGGGTGCGCGGAATACAGATACGCAGTATTTT. Amino acid sequence: CASSPPRGARNTDTQYF.

This chain connects TRBV6-1 to TRBJ2-7, with unresolved D. This CDR3 has 15 amino acids. Trimming removed 3 bases at V and 4 bases at J, with 16 bases between. CDR1 and CDR2 (germline): MNHNS, SASEGT. The CDR3 here is CASSDVTTTIYEQYF. The CDR3 DNA follows: TGTGCCAGCAGTGACGTCACTACCACAATTTACGAGCAGTACTTC.

A few counts support this clone. This chain's CDR3 is CASSERTGFGYTF. The CDR3 nucleotides read TGTGCCAGCAGCGAGCGGACAGGGTTTGGCTACACCTTC. This rearrangement joins TRBV7-9 to TRBJ1-2; 8 bases map to TRBD1. This CDR3 contains 13 residues. Germline V gene lookup returns CDR1 SEHNR and CDR2 FQNEAQ (reference sequence). The ends lost 5 bases at V and 7 bases at J; junction bases unmatched: 6.

This clone was counted a single time. V usage is TRBV9 and J usage is TRBJ2-7, with D possibly being TRBD2 (5 bases). The V end was cut by 4 bases, the J end by 1 base, with 6 bases between. The CDR3 spans 12 residues. CDR1 is SGDLS, CDR2 YYNGEE, per germline. Here the CDR3 DNA reads TGTGCCAGCAGCAGAGGGTCCTACGAGCAGTACTTC. It yields the protein CASSRGSYEQYF.

The chain recombines TRBV27 with TRBJ2-1, with 16 bases lining up with TRBD2. CDR1 and CDR2 (germline): MNHEY, SMNVEV (reference sequence). V shed 7 bases and J 10 bases; nucleotides not matched to a gene: 4. The CDR3 loop spans 14 amino acids. CDR3 bases: TGTGCCAGCAAGGGACTAGCGGGAGGGGCAGAGCAGTTCTTC. It yields the protein CASKGLAGGAEQFF.

V is TRBV21-1 and J is TRBJ1-2; the table gives TRBD1 as D, unverified against the DNA. TRBV21-1 is marked as a pseudogene. This CDR3 is built from 15 residues. The CDR3 reads CASSSGHHPNYGYTF. The CDR3 DNA reads TGTGCCAGCAGCTCAGGACATCACCCTAACTATGGCTACACCTTC.

CDR3 DNA: TGTGCCAGCAGGGGCTCTCCTGAAAAACTGTTTTTT. It yields the protein CASRGSPEKLFF. The J gene is TRBJ1-4, the V gene TRBV27, with D unresolved. This CDR3 spans 12 amino acids. Trimming stripped 6 bases from V and 7 bases from J, with 9 bases between. Germline loops: CDR1 MNHEY, CDR2 SMNVEV (reference sequence).

CDR3 coding DNA: TGCGCCAGCAGCCATAGACTAGCGGGAGATGAGCAGTTCTTC. Its translation is CASSHRLAGDEQFF. The chain has TRBV4-1 and TRBJ2-1; 12 bases agree with TRBD2. Germline CDR1 is MGHRA and CDR2 is YSYEKL. The CDR3 runs 14 residues. Trimming at V came to 3 bases and at J to 8 bases, leaving 2 bases not matched to a gene.